The entry below gives a single TCR beta chain sequence along with its context. The data belong to a study of cytomegalovirus exposure and HLA in healthy donors. Researchers ran the PCR with 60 Vbeta and 13 Jbeta primers. The protocol was immunoSEQ multiplex PCR, while the TCRdb copy is restricted to in-frame clones and leaves out a portion. The table records over 150,000 clones, 80% of them present only once. The CDR3 contains 12 residues. V trimming: 7 bases; J trimming: 7 bases; junction bases outside the gene matches: 0. Germline lookup yields CDR1 SNHLY and CDR2 FYNNEI. This sequence originates from a boy younger than 18 in good health and CMV-seronegative. The V and J genes are TRBV2 and TRBJ1-6, with 8 bases that match TRBD1. Sequencing was done on a sample of PBMCs. DNA for the CDR3: TGTGCCAGCAACAGGGGGAATTCACCCCTCCACTTT. This translates into CASNRGNSPLHF.